This TCR beta chain comes out of a study of blood T cell repertoires in COVID-19. Overall study context: Samples representing acute and convalescent COVID-19 were sourced from the United States, Italy and Spain. PBMCs, B-cell-depleted T cells, or T cells were the source of the cDNA or gDNA that made up the material.

In the source study's methods: Reference gene primers were amplified, and this amplification served to estimate nucleated cell counts. Measured with immunoSEQ multiplex PCR; TCRdb has only the in-frame clones, and not every one. That table furnishes V, J and clone size, whereas the DNA furnished D and trimming. Altogether some 200,000 clones are present, 84% being singletons, with the ten largest covering under 1.5%. The ends were cut back, 4 bases at V and 8 bases at J, with 14 bases in the middle. The CDR3 is made up of 12 amino acids. Germline V gene data show CDR1 as GTSNPN and CDR2 as SVGIG (reference sequence).

The TCR originated in a middle-aged woman who had recovered from COVID-19. Sequenced: peripheral blood. The chain employs TRBV30 and TRBJ1-1; TRBD1 is a possible D gene (5 bases). In DNA, the CDR3 is TGTGCCTGGATTGAGCGACAGAGGGAAGCTTTCTTT. It is translated as CAWIERQREAFF.